This TCR beta chain appears in the sequencing data of a study of tumor and adjacent non-tumor tissue in lung cancer. RNA was extracted from bulk tissue without any cell sorting. The normal lung tissue was taken more than 3 cm from the tumor edge. A modified ARM-PCR protocol with three rounds of nested PCR amplified TCRbeta. TCRdb passed the multiplex PCR reads through MiXCR, listing each CDR3 protein once. The profile shows about 98,000 distinct CDR3 sequences, around three quarters of them singletons. There are 14 residues in the CDR3. Germline V CDR1 and CDR2: WSHSY, SAAADI. The germline V and J ends were trimmed by 0 bases and 9 bases, with 14 bases remaining between them.

Material for sequencing was distant non-tumor lung tissue. The receptor's source is a man between 60 and 70 years old with small cell lung cancer. V usage is TRBV10-2 and J usage is TRBJ2-5, with a possible D match to TRBD2 (5 bases). CDR3 sequence: CASSESASNLSQYF. CDR3 DNA sequence: TGCGCCAGCAGTGAGTCTGCTAGCAACCTGTCCCAGTACTTC.